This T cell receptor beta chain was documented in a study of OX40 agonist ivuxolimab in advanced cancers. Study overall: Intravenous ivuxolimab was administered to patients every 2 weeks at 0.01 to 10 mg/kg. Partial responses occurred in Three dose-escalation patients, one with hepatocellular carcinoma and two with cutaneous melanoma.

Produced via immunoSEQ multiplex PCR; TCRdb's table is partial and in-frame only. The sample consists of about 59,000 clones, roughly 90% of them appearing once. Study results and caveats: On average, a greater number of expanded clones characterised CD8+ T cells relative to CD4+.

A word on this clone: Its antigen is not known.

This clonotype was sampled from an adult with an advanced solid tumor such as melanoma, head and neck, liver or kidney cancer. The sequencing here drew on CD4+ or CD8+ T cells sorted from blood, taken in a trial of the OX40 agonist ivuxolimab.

The CDR3 region is CSARVGEAFF. In DNA form, the CDR3 reads TGCAGTGCTAGAGTTGGGGAAGCTTTCTTT. J is TRBJ1-1 and V is TRBV20-1; D call uncertain. This CDR3 comprises 10 residues. V lost 1 base and J 8 bases, leaving 5 bases between the germline ends. The V gene's germline CDR1 is DFQATT and CDR2 SNEGSKA (reference sequence).